This T cell receptor beta chain comes out of a study of control samples from healthy donors and cancer patients. Clones were read by immunoSEQ multiplex PCR, and TCRdb kept only the in-frame ones, dropping some. Here the sample spans roughly 200,000 clones, approximately 90% being singletons. This TCR was recovered from a man in his thirties or forties in good health. Sequencing input: blood.

The CDR3 DNA sequence: TGTGCCAGCGAATGGGGACAGGGGGCTACCGGGGAGCTGTTTTTT. It yields the protein CASEWGQGATGELFF. The rearrangement links TRBV6-6 to TRBJ2-2, with TRBD1 matching 12 bases. The length of the CDR3 is 15 residues. J gave up 5 bases and V 8 bases, and 6 bases lay outside the gene matches. Per the germline V gene, CDR1 is MNHNY and CDR2 is SVGAGI (reference sequence).